The 11 T cell receptor beta chains below all came from one sample that was sequenced in a study of blood T cell repertoires in COVID-19. Data came from immunoSEQ multiplex PCR; TCRdb stores just in-frame clones and leaves some out. This table has 330,000 or so clones, approximately 92% appearing once. Sequenced material: PBMCs or T cells enriched from blood (not recorded which). The source of these receptors is a woman younger than 45 who had recovered from COVID-19.

The chain employs TRBV5-1 and TRBJ1-1; tentatively, D is TRBD1 (5 bases). Per germline, CDR1 SGHRS and CDR2 YFSETQ. The CDR3 totals 14 residues. Between the trimmed V and J ends, which lost 6 bases and 0 bases, there was a span of 12 bases. The CDR3 nucleotides are TGCGCCAGCACAACGACAGAGATGAACACTGAAGCTTTCTTT. Amino acid sequence: CASTTTEMNTEAFF.

The gene calls are TRBV7-8 and TRBJ2-2, with D possibly matching TRBD1 (6 bases). Germline-derived CDR1 and CDR2 are SGHVS and FQNEAQ. CDR3 length equals 15 residues. V was shortened by 3 bases and J by 4 bases, with 12 bases between the two germline ends. The CDR3 DNA follows: TGTGCCAGCAGCTTCGACAGGTTCTTCACCGGGGAGCTGTTTTTT. It yields the protein CASSFDRFFTGELFF.

V and J are TRBV7-3 and TRBJ2-1; D is ambiguous. V lost 2 bases and J lost 0, with 11 bases in between. The germline V gene encodes CDR1 SGHTA and CDR2 FQGTGA. CDR3 size: 16 residues. CDR3 region: CASSLHVVSSYNEQFF. CDR3 nucleotide sequence: TGTGCCAGCAGCTTACACGTCGTGAGCTCCTACAATGAGCAGTTCTTC.

This chain connects TRBV19 to TRBJ1-1; D might be TRBD1 (5 bases). The germline V and J ends were trimmed by 2 bases and 6 bases, with 13 bases remaining between them. This CDR3 is built from 14 residues. Looked up from germline, CDR1 is LNHDA and CDR2 is SQIVND (reference sequence). CDR3 bases: TGTGCCAGTAGTATAAGTCCAGGGATACCTGAAGCTTTCTTT. It translates to CASSISPGIPEAFF.

The chain is built from TRBV11-3 and TRBJ2-6; D possibly corresponds to TRBD1 (6 bases). The CDR3 runs 16 residues. Germline V CDR1 and CDR2: SGHNT, YENEEA. Trimming stripped 3 bases from V and 0 bases from J, with 9 bases between. The CDR3 loop reads CASSFRTASGANVLTF. In nucleotides, the CDR3 is TGTGCCAGCAGCTTCAGGACAGCCTCTGGGGCCAACGTCCTGACTTTC.

DNA of the CDR3: TGTGCCAGCAGCTTGGCAGGGGCGACTAGCACAGATACGCAGTATTTT. Protein sequence: CASSLAGATSTDTQYF. This chain joins TRBV5-6 and TRBJ2-3; possible D gene TRBD1, 6 bases. The ends were cut back, 0 bases at V and 0 bases at J, with 11 bases in the middle. CDR1 SGHDT and CDR2 YYEEEE come from the germline V gene. The CDR3 is 16 amino acids.

V and J are TRBV11-3 and TRBJ2-3; 8 bases line up with TRBD2. Germline V gene lookup returns CDR1 SGHNT and CDR2 YENEEA. V gave up 6 bases and J gave up 2 bases; unmatched junction bases: 4. This CDR3 has 14 residues. CDR3 protein: CASSGGGNTDTQYF. CDR3 DNA: TGTGCCAGCAGTGGCGGGGGGAACACAGATACGCAGTATTTT.

The chain is built from TRBV7-3 and TRBJ2-7; TRBD1 agrees at 8 bases. The germline gives CDR1 SGHTA, CDR2 FQGTGA. V gave up 5 bases and J gave up 5 bases; unmatched junction bases: 5. The CDR3 totals 13 residues. In nucleotides, the CDR3 is TGTGCCAGCAGCGTTGGACAGGGTAACGAGCAGTACTTC. Translated: CASSVGQGNEQYF.

V gene TRBV4-1 combines with J gene TRBJ2-7; D may be TRBD1 (6 bases). The germline V gene encodes CDR1 MGHRA and CDR2 YSYEKL. The ends were cut back, 1 base at V and 7 bases at J, with 11 bases in the middle. The CDR3 extends over 13 amino acids. CDR3 region: CASSQVPRGEQYF. The CDR3, as DNA: TGCGCCAGCAGCCAAGTTCCCAGGGGTGAGCAGTACTTC.

Here the CDR3 DNA reads TGTGCCAGCAGCGTAGTAGCTAGCGGGGGCCCTGAGGACTATACGCAGTATTTT. Protein sequence: CASSVVASGGPEDYTQYF. The chain uses TRBV9 and TRBJ2-3, with 10 bases lining up with TRBD2. The CDR3 runs 18 residues. Germline CDR1 is SGDLS and CDR2 is YYNGEE. V trimming: 0 bases; J trimming: 7 bases; junction bases outside the gene matches: 14.

V and J are TRBV29-1 and TRBJ1-2; weak D call: TRBD1 (6 bases). This CDR3 is 13 amino acids long. Germline CDR1 SQVTM, CDR2 ANQGSEA. Trimming left V 4 bases short and J 1 base short, with 10 bases between. DNA for the CDR3: TGCAGCGTTGTAGGGGGAAATAACTATGGCTACACCTTC. Its translation is CSVVGGNNYGYTF. Combining the CDR3 with reference TRBV29-1 and TRBJ1-2 gives the whole variable domain SAVISQKPSRDICQRGTSLTIQCQVDSQVTMMFWYRQQPGQSLTLIATANQGSEATYESGFVIDKFPISRPNLTFSTLTVSNMSPEDSSIYLCSVVGGNNYGYTFGSGTRLTVV.